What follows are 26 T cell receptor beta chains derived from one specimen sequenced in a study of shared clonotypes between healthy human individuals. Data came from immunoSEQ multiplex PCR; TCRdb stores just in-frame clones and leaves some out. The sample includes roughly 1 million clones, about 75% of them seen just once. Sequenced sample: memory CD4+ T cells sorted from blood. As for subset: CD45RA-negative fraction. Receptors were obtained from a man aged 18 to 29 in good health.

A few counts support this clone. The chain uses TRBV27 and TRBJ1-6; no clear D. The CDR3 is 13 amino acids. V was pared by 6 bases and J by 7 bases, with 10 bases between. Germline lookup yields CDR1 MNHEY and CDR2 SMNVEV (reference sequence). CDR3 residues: CASRPSGNSPLHF. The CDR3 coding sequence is TGTGCCAGCAGACCAAGCGGGAATTCACCCCTCCACTTT.

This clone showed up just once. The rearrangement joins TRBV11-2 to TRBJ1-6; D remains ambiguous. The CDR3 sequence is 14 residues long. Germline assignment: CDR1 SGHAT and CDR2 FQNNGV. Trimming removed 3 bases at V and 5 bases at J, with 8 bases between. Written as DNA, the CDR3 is TGTGCCAGCAGCTTCGGTCCTAATAATTCACCCCTCCACTTT. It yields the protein CASSFGPNNSPLHF.

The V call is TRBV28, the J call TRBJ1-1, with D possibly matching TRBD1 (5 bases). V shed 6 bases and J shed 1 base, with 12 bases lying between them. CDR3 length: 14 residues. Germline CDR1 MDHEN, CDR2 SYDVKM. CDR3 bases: TGTGCCAGCAGGAAACAGGTAGCGAACACTGAAGCTTTCTTT. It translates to CASRKQVANTEAFF.

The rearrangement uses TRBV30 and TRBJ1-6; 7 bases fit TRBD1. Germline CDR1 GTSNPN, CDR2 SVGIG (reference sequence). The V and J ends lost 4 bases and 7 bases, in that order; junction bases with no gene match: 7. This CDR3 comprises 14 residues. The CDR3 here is CAWTLGQPNSPLHF. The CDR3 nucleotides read TGTGCCTGGACCCTGGGACAGCCAAATTCACCCCTCCACTTT.

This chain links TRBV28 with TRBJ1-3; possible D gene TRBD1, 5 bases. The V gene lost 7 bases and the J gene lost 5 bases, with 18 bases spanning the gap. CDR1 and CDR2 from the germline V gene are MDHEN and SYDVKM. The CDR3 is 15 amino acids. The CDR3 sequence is CASTSGTDGRNTIYF. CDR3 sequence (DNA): TGTGCCAGCACCTCGGGGACGGACGGACGAAACACCATATATTTT.

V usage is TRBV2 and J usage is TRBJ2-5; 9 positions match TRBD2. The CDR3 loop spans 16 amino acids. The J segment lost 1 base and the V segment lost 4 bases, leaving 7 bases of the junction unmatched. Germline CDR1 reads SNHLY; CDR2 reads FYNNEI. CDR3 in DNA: TGTGCCAGCAGTGGATTCAGCGGGGGGTCCCAAGAGACCCAGTACTTC. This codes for CASSGFSGGSQETQYF.

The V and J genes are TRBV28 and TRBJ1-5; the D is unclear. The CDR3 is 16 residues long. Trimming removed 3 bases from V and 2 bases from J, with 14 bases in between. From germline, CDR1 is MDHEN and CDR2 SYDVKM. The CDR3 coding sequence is TGTGCCAGCAGTTTGTTGCTGGGGTTGGGCAATCAGCCCCAGCATTTT. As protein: CASSLLLGLGNQPQHF.

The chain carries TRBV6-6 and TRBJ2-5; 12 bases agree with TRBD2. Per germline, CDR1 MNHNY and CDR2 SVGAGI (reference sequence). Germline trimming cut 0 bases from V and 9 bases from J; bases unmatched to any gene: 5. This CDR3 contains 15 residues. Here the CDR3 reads CASSYSTSGGPPQYF. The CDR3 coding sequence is TGTGCCAGCAGTTACTCTACTAGCGGGGGGCCACCCCAGTACTTC.

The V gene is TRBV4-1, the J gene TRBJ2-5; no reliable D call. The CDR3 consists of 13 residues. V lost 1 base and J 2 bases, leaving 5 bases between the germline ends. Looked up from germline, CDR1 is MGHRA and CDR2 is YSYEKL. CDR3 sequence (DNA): TGCGCCAGCAGCCAAGTTCTACAAGAGACCCAGTACTTC. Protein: CASSQVLQETQYF.

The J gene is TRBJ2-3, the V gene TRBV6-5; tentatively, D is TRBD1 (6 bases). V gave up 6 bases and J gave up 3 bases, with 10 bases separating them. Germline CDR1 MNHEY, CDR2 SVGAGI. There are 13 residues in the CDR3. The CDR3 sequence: CASRAQGTDTQYF. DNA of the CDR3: TGTGCCAGCAGGGCGCAGGGGACAGATACGCAGTATTTT.

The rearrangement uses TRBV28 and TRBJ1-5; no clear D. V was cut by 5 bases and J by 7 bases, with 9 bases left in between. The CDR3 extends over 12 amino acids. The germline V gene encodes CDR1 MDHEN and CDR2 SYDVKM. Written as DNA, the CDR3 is TGTGCCAGCAGTCCCCTTAGGCAGCCCCAGCATTTT. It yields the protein CASSPLRQPQHF.

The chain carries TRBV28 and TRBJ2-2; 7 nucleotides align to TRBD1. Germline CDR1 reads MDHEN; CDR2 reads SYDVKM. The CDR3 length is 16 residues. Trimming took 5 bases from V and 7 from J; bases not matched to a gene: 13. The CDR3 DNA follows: TGTGCCAGCAGTCTTCCGGGACAGTTTCTTAACGGGGAGCTGTTTTTT. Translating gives CASSLPGQFLNGELFF. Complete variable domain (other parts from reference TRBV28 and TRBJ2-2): DVKVTQSSRYLVKRTGEKVFLECVQDMDHENMFWYRQDPGLGLRLIYFSYDVKMKEKGDIPEGYSVSREKKERFSLILESASTNQTSMYLCASSLPGQFLNGELFFGEGSRLTVL.

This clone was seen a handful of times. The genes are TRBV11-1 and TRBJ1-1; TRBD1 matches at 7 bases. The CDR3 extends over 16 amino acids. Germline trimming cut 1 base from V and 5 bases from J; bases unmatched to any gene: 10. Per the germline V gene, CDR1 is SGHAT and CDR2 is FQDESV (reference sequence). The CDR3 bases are TGTGCCAGCAGCTTAGGGGCAGGGGGATGGAGTACTGAAGCTTTCTTT. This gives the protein CASSLGAGGWSTEAFF.

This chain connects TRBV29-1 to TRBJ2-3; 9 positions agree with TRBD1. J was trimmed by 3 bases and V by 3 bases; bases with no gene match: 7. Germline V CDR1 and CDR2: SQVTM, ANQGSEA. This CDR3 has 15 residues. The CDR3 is CSVEPMDRGTDTQYF. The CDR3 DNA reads TGCAGCGTTGAGCCGATGGACAGGGGAACAGATACGCAGTATTTT.

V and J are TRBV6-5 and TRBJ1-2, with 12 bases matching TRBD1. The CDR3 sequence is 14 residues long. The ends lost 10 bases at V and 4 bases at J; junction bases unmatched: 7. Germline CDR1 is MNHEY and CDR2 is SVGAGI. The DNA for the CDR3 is TGTGCCACCTACTCGGGACAGGGGGCCTATGGCTACACCTTC. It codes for CATYSGQGAYGYTF.

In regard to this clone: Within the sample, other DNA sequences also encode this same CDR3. DNA for the CDR3: TGTGCCATCAGTGAGGGACAGGCGAACACTGAAGCTTTCTTT. This translates into CAISEGQANTEAFF. The chain uses TRBV10-3 and TRBJ1-1; TRBD1 matches 7 bases. CDR1 and CDR2 (germline): ENHRY, SYGVKD. The CDR3 extends over 14 amino acids. V shed 2 bases and J 1 base; nucleotides not matched to a gene: 1.

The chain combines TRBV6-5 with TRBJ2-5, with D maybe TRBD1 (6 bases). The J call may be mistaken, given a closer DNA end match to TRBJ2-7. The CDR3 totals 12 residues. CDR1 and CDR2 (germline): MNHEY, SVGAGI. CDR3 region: CASSLRGFEQYF. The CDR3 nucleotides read TGTGCCAGCAGTCTCAGGGGATTCGAGCAGTACTTC.

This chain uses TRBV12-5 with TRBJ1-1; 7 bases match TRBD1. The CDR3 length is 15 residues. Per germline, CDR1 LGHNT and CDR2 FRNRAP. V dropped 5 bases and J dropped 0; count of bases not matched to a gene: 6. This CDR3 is CASGDPTGMNTEAFF. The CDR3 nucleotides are TGTGCTAGTGGTGACCCGACAGGGATGAACACTGAAGCTTTCTTT.

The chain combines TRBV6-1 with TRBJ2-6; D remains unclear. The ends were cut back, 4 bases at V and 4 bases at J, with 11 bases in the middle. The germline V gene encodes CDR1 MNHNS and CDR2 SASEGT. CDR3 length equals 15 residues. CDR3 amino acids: CASSGLGSGANVLTF. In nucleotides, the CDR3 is TGTGCCAGCAGTGGTTTAGGGTCCGGGGCCAACGTCCTGACTTTC.

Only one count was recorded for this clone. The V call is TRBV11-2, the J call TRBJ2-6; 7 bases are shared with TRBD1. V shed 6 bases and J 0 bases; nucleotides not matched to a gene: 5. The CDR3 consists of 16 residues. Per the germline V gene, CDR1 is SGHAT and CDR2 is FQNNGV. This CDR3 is CASSQQGISGANVLTF. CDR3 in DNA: TGTGCCAGCAGTCAACAGGGGATCTCTGGGGCCAACGTCCTGACTTTC.

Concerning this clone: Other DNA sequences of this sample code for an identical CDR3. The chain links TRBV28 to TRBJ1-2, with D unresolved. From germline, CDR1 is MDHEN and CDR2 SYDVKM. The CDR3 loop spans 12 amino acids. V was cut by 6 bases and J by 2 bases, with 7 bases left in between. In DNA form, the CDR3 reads TGTGCCAGCAGCCTAACGAACTATGGCTACACCTTC. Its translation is CASSLTNYGYTF.

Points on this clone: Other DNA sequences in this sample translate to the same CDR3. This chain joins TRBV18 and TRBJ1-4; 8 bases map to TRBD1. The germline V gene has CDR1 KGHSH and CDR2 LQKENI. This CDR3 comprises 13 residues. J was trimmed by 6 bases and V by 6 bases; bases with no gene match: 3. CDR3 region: CASSPGQDEKLFF. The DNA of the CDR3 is TGTGCCAGCTCGCCGGGACAGGATGAAAAACTGTTTTTT.

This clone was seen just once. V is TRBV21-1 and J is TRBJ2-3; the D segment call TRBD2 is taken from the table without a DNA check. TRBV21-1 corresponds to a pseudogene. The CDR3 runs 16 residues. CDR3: CASSTSGLPSTDTQYF. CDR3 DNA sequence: TGTGCCAGCAGCACCTCGGGACTACCTAGCACAGATACGCAGTATTTT.

The CDR3: CASSPSGRTYEQYF. DNA of the CDR3: TGTGCCAGCAGTCCATCAGGACGGACCTACGAGCAGTACTTC. This chain uses TRBV27 with TRBJ2-7, with D hard to call. Germline CDR1 MNHEY, CDR2 SMNVEV (reference sequence). The ends were cut back, 5 bases at V and 2 bases at J, with 13 bases in the middle. The CDR3 runs 14 residues.

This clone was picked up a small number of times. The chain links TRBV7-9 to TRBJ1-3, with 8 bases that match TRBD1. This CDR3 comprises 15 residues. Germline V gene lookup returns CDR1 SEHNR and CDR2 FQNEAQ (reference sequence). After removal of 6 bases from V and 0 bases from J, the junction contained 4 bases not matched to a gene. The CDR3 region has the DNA TGTGCCAGCAGACCGACAGGGGTCTCTGGAAACACCATATATTTT. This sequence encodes CASRPTGVSGNTIYF. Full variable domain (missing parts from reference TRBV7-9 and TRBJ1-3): DTGVSQNPRHKITKRGQNVTFRCDPISEHNRLYWYRQTLGQGPEFLTYFQNEAQLEKSRLLSDRFSAERPKGSFSTLEIQRTEQGDSAMYLCASRPTGVSGNTIYFGEGSWLTVV.

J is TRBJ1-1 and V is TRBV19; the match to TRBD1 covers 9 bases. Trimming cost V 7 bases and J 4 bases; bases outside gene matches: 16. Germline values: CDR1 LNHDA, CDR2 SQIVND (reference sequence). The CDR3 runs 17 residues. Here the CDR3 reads CASTSQDRGDWGTEAFF. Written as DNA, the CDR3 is TGTGCCAGTACCAGCCAGGACAGGGGAGACTGGGGCACTGAAGCTTTCTTT.